These 15 T cell receptor beta chains were sequenced from one sample in a study of T cells in localized non-small cell lung cancer. The protocol was immunoSEQ multiplex PCR, while the TCRdb copy is restricted to in-frame clones and leaves out a portion. Of tens of thousands of clones in the sample, approximately 82% were seen once. Here the sequenced sample was peripheral blood, taken before any cancer treatment. The receptors stem from a female donor of 60 years or more with stage II squamous cell lung carcinoma.

This clone was detected only once. The rearrangement joins TRBV6-6 to TRBJ2-7; tentative D call: TRBD1 (6 bases). Trimming shortened V by 10 bases and J by 3 bases, and 19 bases separated the two germline ends. Germline V lookup: CDR1 MNHNY, CDR2 SVGAGI (reference sequence). CDR3 length: 14 amino acids. CDR3 in amino acids: CATIQGTGYYEQYF. In nucleotides, the CDR3 is TGTGCCACCATCCAGGGTACAGGGTACTACGAGCAGTACTTC.

The chain uses TRBV10-3 and TRBJ2-3; D gene uncertain. V dropped 2 bases and J dropped 2 bases, with 11 bases sitting between them. This CDR3 has 15 amino acids. Per germline, CDR1 ENHRY and CDR2 SYGVKD. CDR3 loop: CAISERASFTDTQYF. For the CDR3, the DNA is TGTGCCATCAGTGAGCGGGCCTCCTTCACAGATACGCAGTATTTT.

The rearrangement links TRBV19 to TRBJ2-7; TRBD1 might be the D (5 bases). Germline V gene lookup returns CDR1 LNHDA and CDR2 SQIVND (reference sequence). Trimming cost V 3 bases and J 3 bases, with 9 bases left between them. The length of the CDR3 is 13 residues. The CDR3 sequence: CASSIVDSYEQYF. CDR3 DNA sequence: TGTGCCAGTAGTATCGTCGACAGCTACGAGCAGTACTTC. The variable domain in full, completed from reference TRBV19 and TRBJ2-7, reads DGGITQSPKYLFRKEGQNVTLSCEQNLNHDAMYWYRQDPGQGLRLIYYSQIVNDFQKGDIAEGYSVSREKKESFPLTVTSAQKNPTAFYLCASSIVDSYEQYFGPGTRLTVT.

The CDR3 nucleotides are TGCGCCAGCAGCTTGGGCGGACAGGGGGCTAGGACAGATACGCAGTATTTT. Translated, it gives CASSLGGQGARTDTQYF. The chain links TRBV5-1 to TRBJ2-3, with TRBD1 identical over 11 bases. This CDR3 spans 17 amino acids. The V gene end was trimmed by 0 bases and the J gene end by 3 bases; junction bases not matched to a gene: 6. Per germline, CDR1 SGHRS and CDR2 YFSETQ.

The chain has TRBV7-7 and TRBJ2-7; TRBD1 agrees at 10 bases. With V trimmed by 5 bases and J by 6 bases, 10 bases remained unmatched. Per the germline V gene, CDR1 is SSHAT and CDR2 is FNYEAQ (reference sequence). CDR3 length: 15 residues. The CDR3 region is CASSPTRDRGGEQYF. The CDR3, as DNA: TGTGCCAGCAGCCCAACCCGGGACAGGGGAGGCGAGCAGTACTTC.

The chain employs TRBV6-1 and TRBJ1-1; D remains unclear. Germline V gene data show CDR1 as MNHNS and CDR2 as SASEGT. The CDR3 loop spans 14 amino acids. The V gene lost 3 bases and the J gene lost 1 base, with 9 bases spanning the gap. The CDR3 coding sequence is TGTGCCAGCAGTGATCGGCCGGGGAACACTGAAGCTTTCTTT. It yields the protein CASSDRPGNTEAFF.

The gene calls are TRBV7-6 and TRBJ2-5, with no clear D. The CDR3 is 12 amino acids. The V and J ends lost 3 bases and 6 bases respectively, with 8 bases between them. Germline values: CDR1 SGHVS, CDR2 FNYEAQ. The CDR3 sequence is CASSLRVKTQYF. Here the CDR3 DNA reads TGTGCCAGCAGCTTGAGAGTTAAGACCCAGTACTTC.

This chain joins TRBV7-6 and TRBJ1-5; D gene unclear. The CDR3 sequence is 15 residues long. CDR1 is SGHVS and CDR2 is FNYEAQ in the germline V gene. V shed 3 bases and J shed 2 bases, with 11 bases lying between them. The CDR3 protein is CASSFEHGRNQPQHF. In DNA, the CDR3 is TGTGCCAGCAGCTTCGAACACGGACGCAATCAGCCCCAGCATTTT.

This clone was seen a single time. This chain connects TRBV5-4 to TRBJ2-5; TRBD2 matches at 8 bases. V lost 1 base and J lost 2; bases outside the gene matches: 4. CDR1 and CDR2 from the germline V gene are SGHNT and YYREEE (reference sequence). The CDR3 is 15 amino acids. The CDR3 bases are TGTGCCAGCAGCTTGTTGGCGGGGGGTCAAGAGACCCAGTACTTC. It encodes CASSLLAGGQETQYF.

V and J are TRBV4-2 and TRBJ1-1, with D tentatively TRBD1 (6 bases). The CDR3 extends over 15 amino acids. The germline V gene encodes CDR1 LGHNA and CDR2 YNFKEQ. V was trimmed by 3 bases and J by 1 base, leaving 12 bases between them. In DNA form, the CDR3 reads TGTGCCAGCAGCCAGGAGCTACAGGGGAACACTGAAGCTTTCTTT. The encoded protein is CASSQELQGNTEAFF.

Turning to this clone: Other DNA sequences of this sample code for an identical CDR3. This chain links TRBV4-1 with TRBJ2-7, with D perhaps TRBD2 (7 bases). The CDR3 is made up of 15 amino acids. From germline, CDR1 is MGHRA and CDR2 YSYEKL. Trimming left V 1 base short and J 0 bases short, with 10 bases between. CDR3 loop: CASSQGGGSSYEQYF. In DNA form, the CDR3 reads TGCGCCAGCAGCCAAGGCGGGGGCAGCTCCTACGAGCAGTACTTC.

The CDR3 bases are TGTGCCAGCAGCTTAGTCGATCTTCCCTACGAGCAGTACTTC. Translated, it gives CASSLVDLPYEQYF. V gene TRBV7-8 combines with J gene TRBJ2-7, with no clear D. There are 14 residues in the CDR3. Per the germline V gene, CDR1 is SGHVS and CDR2 is FQNEAQ. V was pared by 1 base and J by 2 bases, with 9 bases between. The full variable domain, with the rest looked up from reference TRBV7-8 and TRBJ2-7, is GAGVSQSPRYKVAKRGQDVALRCDPISGHVSLFWYQQALGQGPEFLTYFQNEAQLDKSGLPSDRFFAERPEGSVSTLKIQRTQQEDSAVYLCASSLVDLPYEQYFGPGTRLTVT.

This clone was counted between two and nine times. The rearrangement joins TRBV4-1 to TRBJ1-6, with TRBD1 as a possible D gene (5 bases). The CDR3 length is 20 residues. V lost 0 bases and J 0 bases, leaving 18 bases between the germline ends. From germline, CDR1 is MGHRA and CDR2 YSYEKL. In DNA, the CDR3 is TGCGCCAGCAGCCAAGATCTGGGGACGGAGGATAGCTCCTATAATTCACCCCTCCACTTT. Amino acids: CASSQDLGTEDSSYNSPLHF.

This rearrangement joins TRBV19 to TRBJ1-1; 8 nucleotides agree with TRBD1. CDR1 LNHDA and CDR2 SQIVND come from the germline V gene (reference sequence). This CDR3 comprises 13 residues. Trimming cost V 5 bases and J 2 bases; bases outside gene matches: 1. Here the CDR3 reads CASSSGGNTEAFF. The CDR3 DNA is TGTGCCAGTAGTTCAGGGGGCAACACTGAAGCTTTCTTT.

This chain joins TRBV7-2 and TRBJ2-5; 9 bases match TRBD2. Germline V gene data show CDR1 as SGHTA and CDR2 as FQGNSA. Germline trimming cut 4 bases from V and 3 bases from J; bases unmatched to any gene: 9. This CDR3 is built from 16 residues. The CDR3 here is CASSSAHKRGEETQYF. CDR3 sequence (DNA): TGTGCCAGCAGCTCCGCGCACAAGCGGGGGGAAGAGACCCAGTACTTC.